This record looks at one T cell receptor beta chain sequence and its context. CDR3 length equals 13 residues. V gave up 5 bases and J gave up 7 bases, with 17 bases separating them. CDR1 SQVTM and CDR2 ANQGSEA come from the germline V gene. As originally analysed: Nucleated cell number was recorded as an estimate derived from reference gene primer amplification. TCRdb keeps only in-frame clones here, not all; method: immunoSEQ multiplex PCR. The V and J calls and clone size are taken from that table; D and trimming were inferred from the DNA. The data show under 250,000 clones, 88% seen once. This sample was taken from a study of blood T cell repertoires in COVID-19. Study-level information: Samples representing acute and convalescent COVID-19 were sourced from the United States, Italy and Spain.

Seattle patient enrollment occurred during active infection, with longitudinal follow-up thereafter. The V call is TRBV29-1, the J call TRBJ2-5; the D gene is possibly TRBD2 (6 bases). Sequenced: peripheral blood. The source is a woman aged 25-40 years with COVID-19, enrolled during active disease. CDR3: CSVTWDFPGTQYF. The CDR3, as DNA: TGCAGCGTTACTTGGGACTTCCCAGGGACCCAGTACTTC.